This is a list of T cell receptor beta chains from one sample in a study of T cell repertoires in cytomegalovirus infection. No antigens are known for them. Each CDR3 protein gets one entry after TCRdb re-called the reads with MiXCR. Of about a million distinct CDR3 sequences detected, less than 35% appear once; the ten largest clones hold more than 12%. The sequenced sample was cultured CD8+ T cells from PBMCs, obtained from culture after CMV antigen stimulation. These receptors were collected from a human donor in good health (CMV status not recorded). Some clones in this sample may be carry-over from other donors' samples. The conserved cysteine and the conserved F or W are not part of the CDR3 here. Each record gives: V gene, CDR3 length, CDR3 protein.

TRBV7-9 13 ASSLKTPRAYEQY
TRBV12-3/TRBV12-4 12 ASSLVGAVTEAF
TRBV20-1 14 SARGSGGLRLDGYT
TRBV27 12 ASSLGRGGNEQY
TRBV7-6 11 ASSFRGRGEQY
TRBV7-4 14 ASSLGSRAEGQPQH
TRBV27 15 ASMWLAGGYSYNEQF
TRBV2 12 ASRDQGLGTEAF
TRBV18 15 ASSPRGHGTTYNEQF
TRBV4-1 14 ASSQIKGTVGTEAF
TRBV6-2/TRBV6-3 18 ASSYPKTSGGRWAYNEQS
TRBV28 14 ASSLWAGGTRNEQF
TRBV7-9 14 ASSLIGGAGTDTQY
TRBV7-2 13 ASSLEGGRRNTIY
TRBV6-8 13 ASRTSPGAGNTIY
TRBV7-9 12 ASSLTTSSHEQY